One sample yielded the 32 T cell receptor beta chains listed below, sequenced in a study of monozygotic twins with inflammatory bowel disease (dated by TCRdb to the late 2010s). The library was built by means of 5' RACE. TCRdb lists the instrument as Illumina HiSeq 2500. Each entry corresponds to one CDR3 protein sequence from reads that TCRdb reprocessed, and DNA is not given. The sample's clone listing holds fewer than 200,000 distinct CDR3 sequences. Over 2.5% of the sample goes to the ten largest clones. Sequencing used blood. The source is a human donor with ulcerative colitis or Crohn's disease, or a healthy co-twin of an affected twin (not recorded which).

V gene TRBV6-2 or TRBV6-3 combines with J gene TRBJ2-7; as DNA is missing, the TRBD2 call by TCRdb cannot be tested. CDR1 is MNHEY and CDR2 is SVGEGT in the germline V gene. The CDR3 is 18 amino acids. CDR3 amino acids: CASNQNGLAGHRSYEQYF.

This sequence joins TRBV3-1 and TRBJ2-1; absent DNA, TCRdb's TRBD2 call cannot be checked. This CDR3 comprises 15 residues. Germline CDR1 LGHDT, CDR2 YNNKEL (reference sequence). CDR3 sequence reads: CASSQDSGTYNVQFF.

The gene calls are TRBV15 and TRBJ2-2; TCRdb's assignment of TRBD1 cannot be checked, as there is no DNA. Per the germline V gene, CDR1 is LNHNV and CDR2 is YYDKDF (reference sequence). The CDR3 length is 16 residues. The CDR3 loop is CATSRAGQGKTGELFF.

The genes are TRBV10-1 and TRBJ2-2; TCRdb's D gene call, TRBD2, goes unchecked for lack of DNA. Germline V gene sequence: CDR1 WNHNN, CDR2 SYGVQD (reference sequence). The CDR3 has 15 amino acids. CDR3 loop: CASSPGTTNTGELFF.

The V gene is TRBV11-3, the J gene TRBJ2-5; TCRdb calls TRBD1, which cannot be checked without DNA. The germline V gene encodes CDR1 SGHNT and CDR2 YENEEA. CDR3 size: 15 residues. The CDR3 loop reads CASSYKGQGGETQYF. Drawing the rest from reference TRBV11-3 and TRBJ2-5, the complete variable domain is EAGVVQSPRYKIIEKKQPVAFWCNPISGHNTLYWYLQNLGQGPELLIRYENEEAVDDSQLPKDRFSAERLKGVDSTLKIQPAELGDSAVYLCASSYKGQGGETQYFGPGTRLLVL.

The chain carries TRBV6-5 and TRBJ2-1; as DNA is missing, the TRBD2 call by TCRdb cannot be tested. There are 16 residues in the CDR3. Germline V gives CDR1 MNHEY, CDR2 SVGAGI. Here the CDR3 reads CASSYLRDFPSNEQFF.

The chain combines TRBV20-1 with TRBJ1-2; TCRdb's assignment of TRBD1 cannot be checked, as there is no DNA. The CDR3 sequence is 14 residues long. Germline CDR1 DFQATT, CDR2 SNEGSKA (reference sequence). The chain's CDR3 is CSAYPGQGVDGYTF.

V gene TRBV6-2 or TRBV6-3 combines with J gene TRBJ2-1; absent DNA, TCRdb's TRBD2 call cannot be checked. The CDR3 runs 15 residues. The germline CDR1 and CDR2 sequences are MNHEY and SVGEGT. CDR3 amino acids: CASSVGWGRDNEQFF.

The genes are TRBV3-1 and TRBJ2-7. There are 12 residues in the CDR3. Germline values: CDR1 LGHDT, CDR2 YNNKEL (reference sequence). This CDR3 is CASSQEWYEQYF.

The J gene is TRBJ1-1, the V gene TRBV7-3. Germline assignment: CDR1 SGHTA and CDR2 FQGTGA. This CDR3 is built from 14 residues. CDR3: CASSRVGVNTEAFF.

This CDR3 reads CASSMAGRSGNTIYF. The chain couples TRBV19 to TRBJ1-3. Germline V gene sequence: CDR1 LNHDA, CDR2 SQIVND (reference sequence). This CDR3 has 15 amino acids. The full variable domain, its missing parts supplied by reference TRBV19 and TRBJ1-3, is DGGITQSPKYLFRKEGQNVTLSCEQNLNHDAMYWYRQDPGQGLRLIYYSQIVNDFQKGDIAEGYSVSREKKESFPLTVTSAQKNPTAFYLCASSMAGRSGNTIYFGEGSWLTVV.

CDR3 region: CATKPPAEGETQYF. The J gene is TRBJ2-5, the V gene TRBV5-1; TCRdb reports TRBD2, a call that lacks DNA to check it against. Germline V CDR1 and CDR2: SGHRS, YFSETQ. The length of the CDR3 is 14 residues.

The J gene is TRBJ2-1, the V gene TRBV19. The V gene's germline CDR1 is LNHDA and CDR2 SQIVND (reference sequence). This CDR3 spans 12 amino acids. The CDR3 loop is CASSISGIEQFF.

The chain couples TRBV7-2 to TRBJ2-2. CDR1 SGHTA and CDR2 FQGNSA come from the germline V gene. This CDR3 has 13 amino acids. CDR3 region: CASSLPQAGELFF.

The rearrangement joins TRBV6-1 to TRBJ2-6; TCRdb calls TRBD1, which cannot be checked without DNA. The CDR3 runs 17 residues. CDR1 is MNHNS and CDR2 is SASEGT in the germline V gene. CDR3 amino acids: CASRLGQGSSGANVLTF.

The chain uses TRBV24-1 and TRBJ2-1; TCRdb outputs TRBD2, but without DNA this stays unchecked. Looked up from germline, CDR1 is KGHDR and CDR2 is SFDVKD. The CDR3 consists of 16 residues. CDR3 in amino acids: CATGPGGISSYNEQFF.

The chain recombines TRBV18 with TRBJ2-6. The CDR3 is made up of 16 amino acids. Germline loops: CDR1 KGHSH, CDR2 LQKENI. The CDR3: CASSPIGGSGANVLTF.

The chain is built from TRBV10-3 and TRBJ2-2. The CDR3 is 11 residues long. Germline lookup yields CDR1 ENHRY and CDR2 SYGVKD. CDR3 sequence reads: CAGRNTGELFF.

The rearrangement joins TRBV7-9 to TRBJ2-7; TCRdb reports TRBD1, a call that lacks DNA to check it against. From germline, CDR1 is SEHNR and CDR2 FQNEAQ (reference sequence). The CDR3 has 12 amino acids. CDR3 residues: CASSRSGYEQYF.

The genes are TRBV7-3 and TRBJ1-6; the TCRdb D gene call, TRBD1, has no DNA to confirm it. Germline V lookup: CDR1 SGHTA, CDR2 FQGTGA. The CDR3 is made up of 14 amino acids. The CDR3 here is CASSLGTENSPLHF. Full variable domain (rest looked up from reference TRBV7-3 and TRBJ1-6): GAGVSQTPSNKVTEKGKYVELRCDPISGHTALYWYRQSLGQGPEFLIYFQGTGAADDSGLPNDRFFAVRPEGSVSTLKIQRTERGDSAVYLCASSLGTENSPLHFGNGTRLTVT.

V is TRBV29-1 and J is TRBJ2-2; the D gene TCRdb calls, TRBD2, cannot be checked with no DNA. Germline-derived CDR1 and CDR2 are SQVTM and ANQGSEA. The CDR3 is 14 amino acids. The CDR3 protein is CSGGLAGDAGELFF.

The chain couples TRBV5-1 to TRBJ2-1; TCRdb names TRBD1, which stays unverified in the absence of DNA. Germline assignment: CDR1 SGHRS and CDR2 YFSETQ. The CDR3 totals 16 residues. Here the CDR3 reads CASSRIGQETWNEQFF. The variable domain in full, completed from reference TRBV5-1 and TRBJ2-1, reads KAGVTQTPRYLIKTRGQQVTLSCSPISGHRSVSWYQQTPGQGLQFLFEYFSETQRNKGNFPGRFSGRQFSNSRSEMNVSTLELGDSALYLCASSRIGQETWNEQFFGPGTRLTVL.

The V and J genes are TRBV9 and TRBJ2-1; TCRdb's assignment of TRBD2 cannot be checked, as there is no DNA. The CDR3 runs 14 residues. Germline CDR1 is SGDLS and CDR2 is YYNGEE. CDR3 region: CASSALAFRHEQFF.

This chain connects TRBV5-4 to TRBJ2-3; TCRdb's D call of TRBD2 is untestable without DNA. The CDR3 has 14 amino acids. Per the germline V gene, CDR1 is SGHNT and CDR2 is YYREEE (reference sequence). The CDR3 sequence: CASSGRASGDTQYF.

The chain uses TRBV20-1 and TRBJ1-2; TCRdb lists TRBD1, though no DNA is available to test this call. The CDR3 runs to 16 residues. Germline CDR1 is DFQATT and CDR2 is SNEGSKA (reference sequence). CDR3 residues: CSARDRGAGLGYGYTF.

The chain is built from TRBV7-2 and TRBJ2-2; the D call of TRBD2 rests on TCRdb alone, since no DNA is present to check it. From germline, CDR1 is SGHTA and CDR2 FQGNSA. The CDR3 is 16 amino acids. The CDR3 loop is CASSLYGGANTGELSF.

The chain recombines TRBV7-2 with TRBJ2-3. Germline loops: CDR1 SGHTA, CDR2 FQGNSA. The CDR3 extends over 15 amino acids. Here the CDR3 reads CASSSYSPTTDTQYF.

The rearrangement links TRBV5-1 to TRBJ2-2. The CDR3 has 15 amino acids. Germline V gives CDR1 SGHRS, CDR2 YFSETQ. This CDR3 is CASSLASANTGELFF.

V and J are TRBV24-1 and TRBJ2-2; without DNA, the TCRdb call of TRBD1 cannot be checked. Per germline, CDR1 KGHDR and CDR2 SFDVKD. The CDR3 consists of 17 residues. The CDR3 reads CATSDDSPRVSTGELFF.

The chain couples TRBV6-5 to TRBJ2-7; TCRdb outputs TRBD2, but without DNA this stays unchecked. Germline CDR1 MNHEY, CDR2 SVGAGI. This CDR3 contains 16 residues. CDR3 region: CASSYSTGTSGYEQYF.

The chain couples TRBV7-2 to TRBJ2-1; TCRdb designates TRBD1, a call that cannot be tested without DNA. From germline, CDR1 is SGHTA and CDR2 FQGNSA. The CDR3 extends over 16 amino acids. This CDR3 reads CASSSQTGGASNEQFF.

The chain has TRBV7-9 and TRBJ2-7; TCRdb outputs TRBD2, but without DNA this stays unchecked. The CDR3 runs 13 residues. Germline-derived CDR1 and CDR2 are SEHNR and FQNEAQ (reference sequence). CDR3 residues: CASSARVSYEQYF.